Listed below are T cell receptor beta chains from one sample, sequenced in a study of shared clonotypes between healthy human individuals. Only in-frame clones appear in the TCRdb table, and some are missing; sequencing was by immunoSEQ multiplex PCR. The sample carries approximately 250,000 clones, under 80% recorded once. Sequencing was done on a sample of memory CD4+ T cells sorted from blood. The receptors were gathered from a young man in good health. Both conserved end residues are trimmed from each CDR3. Fields, in order: J gene, V gene, CDR3 protein.

j_gene: TRBJ2-7
v_gene: TRBV21-1
CDR3aa: ASSKAWPFSYEQY

j_gene: TRBJ2-5
v_gene: TRBV5-1
CDR3aa: ASSLGASQETQY

j_gene: TRBJ2-4
v_gene: TRBV10-2
CDR3aa: ASSELMNIAKNIQY

j_gene: TRBJ2-7
v_gene: TRBV10-3
CDR3aa: AISEALEREQY

j_gene: TRBJ2-2
v_gene: TRBV7-2
CDR3aa: ASNPGLAGSGELF

j_gene: TRBJ2-3
v_gene: TRBV2
CDR3aa: ASGDSTDTQY

j_gene: TRBJ2-3
v_gene: TRBV29-1
CDR3aa: RKAGGTDTQY

j_gene: TRBJ2-7
v_gene: TRBV5-1
CDR3aa: ASSPRGERYEQY

j_gene: TRBJ2-2
v_gene: TRBV6-5
CDR3aa: ASNYRGHGELF

j_gene: TRBJ2-7
v_gene: TRBV6-1
CDR3aa: ASSEGSYEQY

j_gene: TRBJ2-1
v_gene: TRBV5-6
CDR3aa: ASSWGQLGSEQF

j_gene: TRBJ2-1
v_gene: TRBV6-1
CDR3aa: ASSELRTSGRANEQF

j_gene: TRBJ2-7
v_gene: TRBV19
CDR3aa: ASSMRNRGRIHEQY

j_gene: TRBJ2-5
v_gene: TRBV18
CDR3aa: ASSPASFRNQETQY

j_gene: TRBJ2-7
v_gene: TRBV4-3
CDR3aa: ASSQETATQISYEQY

j_gene: TRBJ1-2
v_gene: TRBV7-9
CDR3aa: ASSPGQGARGYT

j_gene: TRBJ1-5
v_gene: TRBV29-1
CDR3aa: SVVQGVGTAGNQPQH

j_gene: TRBJ1-5
v_gene: TRBV29-1
CDR3aa: SAGFSNQPQH

j_gene: TRBJ2-1
v_gene: TRBV9
CDR3aa: ASSLEGLNNNEQF

j_gene: TRBJ2-1
v_gene: TRBV6-1
CDR3aa: ASSTGTSSYNEQF

j_gene: TRBJ2-7
v_gene: TRBV10-3
CDR3aa: AINRDSSYEQY

j_gene: TRBJ2-1
v_gene: TRBV9
CDR3aa: ASSVTSSSSYNEQF

j_gene: TRBJ2-5
v_gene: TRBV6-5
CDR3aa: ASSPGGGQETQY

j_gene: TRBJ2-5
v_gene: TRBV29-1
CDR3aa: SVAQGAETQY

j_gene: TRBJ2-5
v_gene: TRBV5-1
CDR3aa: ASREGGQMQETQY

j_gene: TRBJ2-7
v_gene: TRBV5-1
CDR3aa: ASSPGLAVYEQY

j_gene: TRBJ2-7
v_gene: TRBV28
CDR3aa: ASGQAYEQY

j_gene: TRBJ2-7
v_gene: TRBV2
CDR3aa: ASRVSDYEQY

j_gene: TRBJ2-7
v_gene: TRBV2
CDR3aa: ASSVGGWEQY

j_gene: TRBJ1-2
v_gene: TRBV5-4
CDR3aa: ASSLVGGPYGYT

j_gene: TRBJ2-6
v_gene: TRBV9
CDR3aa: ASVARGSGANVLT

j_gene: TRBJ2-7
v_gene: TRBV30
CDR3aa: AWSITGGLYEQY

j_gene: TRBJ1-1
v_gene: TRBV5-4
CDR3aa: ASSGRGTEAF

j_gene: TRBJ2-7
v_gene: TRBV10-3
CDR3aa: AISDDGTSGRASDEQY

j_gene: TRBJ2-7
v_gene: TRBV27
CDR3aa: ASSGSGQGKDEQY

j_gene: TRBJ1-2
v_gene: TRBV7-3
CDR3aa: ASSSRTGDDYGYT

j_gene: TRBJ2-1
v_gene: TRBV5-6
CDR3aa: ASSLSIRNEQF

j_gene: TRBJ2-1
v_gene: TRBV14
CDR3aa: ASSQVSSGRNEQF

j_gene: TRBJ2-5
v_gene: TRBV29-1
CDR3aa: SVTPLARETQY

j_gene: TRBJ2-1
v_gene: TRBV19
CDR3aa: ASSSQATSGPYNEQF

j_gene: TRBJ2-3
v_gene: TRBV9
CDR3aa: ASGTGGWEGDTQY

j_gene: TRBJ2-3
v_gene: TRBV28
CDR3aa: ASSPGGATDTQY

j_gene: TRBJ2-3
v_gene: TRBV14
CDR3aa: ASSRTDTDTQY

j_gene: TRBJ1-4
v_gene: TRBV28
CDR3aa: ASKNRASSNEKLF

j_gene: TRBJ2-3
v_gene: TRBV5-4
CDR3aa: ASSLAARYTDTQY

j_gene: TRBJ2-1
v_gene: TRBV23-1
CDR3aa: ARRSGDEQF

j_gene: TRBJ1-4
v_gene: TRBV10-3
CDR3aa: AISESRQGSNEKLF

j_gene: TRBJ2-6
v_gene: TRBV18
CDR3aa: ASSPAGANVLT

j_gene: TRBJ1-2
v_gene: TRBV7-3
CDR3aa: ASSLKAGSGYGYT

j_gene: TRBJ2-7
v_gene: TRBV5-1
CDR3aa: ASSSGGASGEQY

j_gene: TRBJ2-3
v_gene: TRBV6-6
CDR3aa: ASKSEGSTDTQY

j_gene: TRBJ1-5
v_gene: TRBV2
CDR3aa: ASSGEGEQPQH

j_gene: TRBJ1-1
v_gene: TRBV28
CDR3aa: ASSLQGGNTEAF

j_gene: TRBJ1-5
v_gene: TRBV28
CDR3aa: ASSRESAGNQPQH

j_gene: TRBJ1-3
v_gene: TRBV30
CDR3aa: AWSISSGNTIY

j_gene: TRBJ2-7
v_gene: TRBV6-1
CDR3aa: ASSDHRGGVGGTYEQY

j_gene: TRBJ2-5
v_gene: TRBV2
CDR3aa: ASSVSEETQY

j_gene: TRBJ2-5
v_gene: TRBV14
CDR3aa: ASSHLSGRALLETQY

j_gene: TRBJ2-5
v_gene: TRBV2
CDR3aa: ASSVGGQETQY